This TCR beta chain is drawn from a study of blood T cell repertoires in COVID-19. Whole-study context: Material from acute and convalescent COVID-19 was sourced from the United States, Italy and Spain. In each case, the material was cDNA or gDNA derived from T cells, B-cell-depleted T cells, or PBMCs.

CDR1 is SGHTS and CDR2 is YDEGEE in the germline V gene. After removal of 2 bases from V and 5 bases from J, the junction contained 5 bases not matched to a gene. The CDR3 is 15 amino acids. Participant reports of clinical history set cohort assignment. Source study methods: Nucleated cell counts were estimated from reference gene primer amplification. The table came from immunoSEQ multiplex PCR; TCRdb's copy has only in-frame clones and leaves some out. V, J and clone size were drawn from that table, and D and trimming were deduced from the DNA. This table has 160,000 or so clones, roughly 87% appearing once.

This receptor was identified in a human donor with acute COVID-19. The donor label of this sample is uncertain. Source material: PBMCs or T cells enriched from blood (not recorded which). The V gene is TRBV5-8, the J gene TRBJ2-7; 12 bases match TRBD2. Here the CDR3 DNA reads TGTGCCAGCAGCTTCGGACTAGCGGGGAAAAACGAGCAGTACTTC. Translated: CASSFGLAGKNEQYF. Supplemented by reference TRBV5-8 and TRBJ2-7, the full variable domain reads EAGVTQSPTHLIKTRGQQATLRCSPISGHTSVYWYQQALGLGLQFLLWYDEGEERNRGNFPPRFSGRQFPNYSSELNVNALELEDSALYLCASSFGLAGKNEQYFGPGTRLTVT.